The rows below give T cell receptor beta chains drawn from one sample of a study of blood T cell repertoires in COVID-19. Profiling relied on immunoSEQ multiplex PCR, and the TCRdb table lists in-frame clones only, not all of them. The table has roughly 70,000 clones, around 82% seen once. The sample consisted of peripheral blood. These receptors came from a human donor in a cohort sampled during active COVID-19. CDR3s include the opening cysteine and the closing phenylalanine or tryptophan. The D gene is left open where the match is weak. Clone size is not always given. Where it is, it says once, few, many or a class for expanded clones.

d_gene	v_gene	abundance	j_gene	CDR3aa	CDR3nt
TRBD1	TRBV4-1	.	TRBJ1-6	CASRPGQGDVSPLHF	TGCGCCAGCAGACCCGGACAGGGAGATGTCTCACCCCTCCACTTT
TRBD1	TRBV7-2	.	TRBJ2-3	CASSLGQGTDTQYF	TGTGCCAGCAGCTTAGGACAGGGGACAGATACGCAGTATTTT
TRBD1	TRBV5-1	.	TRBJ2-7	CASSPIRQGAYEQYF	TGCGCCAGCAGCCCTATCAGACAGGGGGCGTACGAGCAGTACTTC
TRBD2	TRBV30	.	TRBJ2-1	CAWLSASGAYNEQFF	TGTGCCTGGCTCTCTGCTAGCGGAGCATACAATGAGCAGTTCTTC
.	TRBV28	.	TRBJ2-1	CASSFSQGRRPYNEQFF	TGTGCCAGCAGTTTCTCTCAAGGGAGGCGGCCATACAATGAGCAGTTCTTC
TRBD1	TRBV6-5	once	TRBJ1-1	CASSYLGQQNTEAFF	TGTGCCAGCAGTTACTTGGGACAGCAGAACACTGAAGCTTTCTTT
TRBD1	TRBV2	.	TRBJ2-7	CASNPGQGGSYNYEQYF	TGTGCCAGCAATCCGGGACAGGGAGGCTCTTATAACTACGAGCAGTACTTC
.	TRBV6-1	.	TRBJ1-2	CASSDRGTDGYTF	TGTGCCAGCAGTGACAGGGGAACGGATGGCTACACCTTC
.	TRBV11-1	.	TRBJ1-1	CASSLSVYNTEAFF	TGTGCCAGCAGCTTGTCTGTCTATAACACTGAAGCTTTCTTT
.	TRBV6-5	.	TRBJ1-6	CASSSATRYNSPLHF	TGTGCCAGCAGTTCAGCGACGCGGTATAATTCACCCCTCCACTTT
.	TRBV30	.	TRBJ2-7	CAWSKTGGGNEQYF	TGTGCCTGGAGTAAGACAGGCGGTGGGAACGAGCAGTACTTC
TRBD1	TRBV7-9	.	TRBJ2-7	CASSSYGQGDYEQYF	TGTGCCAGCAGCTCATATGGACAGGGGGACTACGAGCAGTACTTC
TRBD1	TRBV6-6	.	TRBJ2-4	CASRGDRVGNIQYF	TGTGCCAGCAGGGGGGACAGGGTTGGGAACATTCAGTACTTC
TRBD1	TRBV28	.	TRBJ2-5	CASSPGTGGARGWQETQYF	TGTGCCAGCAGTCCCGGGACAGGGGGCGCCCGGGGGTGGCAAGAGACCCAGTACTTC
.	TRBV5-6	medium-sized	TRBJ1-1	CASSLFQKNTEAFF	TGTGCCAGCAGCTTATTCCAGAAGAACACTGAAGCTTTCTTT
.	TRBV3-1/TRBV3-2	.	TRBJ2-7	CASSRVSYEQYF	TGTGCCAGCAGCCGAGTGAGCTACGAGCAGTACTTC
.	TRBV30	.	TRBJ2-7	CAWSGGPTYEQYF	TGTGCCTGGAGCGGGGGGCCAACCTACGAGCAGTACTTC
.	TRBV2	.	TRBJ2-7	CASSWGRGASYEQYF	TGTGCCAGCAGTTGGGGCAGGGGGGCATCCTACGAGCAGTACTTC
TRBD1	TRBV7-8	.	TRBJ2-3	CASSLVARDRVQYF	TGTGCCAGCAGCTTAGTCGCCCGGGACAGGGTTCAGTATTTT
TRBD2	TRBV3-1/TRBV3-2	.	TRBJ2-1	CASSPSGTPYNEQFF	TGTGCCAGCAGTCCTAGCGGAACCCCCTACAATGAGCAGTTCTTC
.	TRBV29-1	.	TRBJ1-2	CSVDGAPDGYTF	TGCAGCGTTGATGGGGCCCCGGACGGCTACACCTTC
TRBD1	TRBV5-1	.	TRBJ1-1	CASQRDRDTEAFF	TGCGCCAGCCAACGGGACAGGGACACTGAAGCTTTCTTT
.	TRBV4-3	few	TRBJ1-5	CASSPQTGINQPQHF	TGCGCCAGCAGCCCCCAGACGGGAATCAATCAGCCCCAGCATTTT
.	TRBV27	once	TRBJ1-1	CASSFNEDTEAFF	TGTGCCAGCAGTTTCAATGAGGACACTGAAGCTTTCTTT
TRBD1	TRBV3-1/TRBV3-2	few	TRBJ2-7	CASSPTGASYEQYF	TGTGCCAGCAGCCCGACAGGGGCCTCCTACGAGCAGTACTTC
TRBD1	TRBV5-1	.	TRBJ2-6	CASSKDRFSGANVLTF	TGCGCCAGCAGCAAGGACAGGTTTTCTGGGGCCAACGTCCTGACTTTC
.	TRBV2	.	TRBJ2-2	CASIAGSGNTGELFF	TGTGCCAGCATCGCCGGGAGCGGTAACACCGGGGAGCTGTTTTTT
TRBD2	TRBV6-1	.	TRBJ2-3	CASSEAGGVTDTQYF	TGTGCCAGCAGTGAAGCGGGAGGGGTGACAGATACGCAGTATTTT
.	TRBV18	.	TRBJ1-2	CASSPTMENYGYTF	TGTGCCAGCTCACCAACCATGGAGAACTATGGCTACACCTTC
TRBD1	TRBV6-6	.	TRBJ2-6	CASSRGQGLLSGANVLTF	TGTGCCAGCAGCCGAGGACAGGGATTATTGTCTGGGGCCAACGTCCTGACTTTC
TRBD2	TRBV6-6	once	TRBJ2-6	CASSIAGVSGANVLTF	TGTGCCAGCAGTATAGCGGGAGTTTCGGGGGCCAACGTCCTGACTTTC
.	TRBV18	.	TRBJ1-4	CASSYTGATNEKLFF	TGTGCCAGCTCGTATACAGGTGCAACTAATGAAAAACTGTTTTTT
TRBD1	TRBV10-2	.	TRBJ2-6	CASWGQGASGANVLTF	TGCGCCAGCTGGGGACAGGGGGCATCCGGGGCCAACGTCCTGACTTTC
TRBD1	TRBV7-2	.	TRBJ2-2	CASRAARGQGNTGELFF	TGTGCCAGCAGGGCCGCGAGGGGACAGGGTAACACCGGGGAGCTGTTTTTT
.	TRBV5-1	.	TRBJ1-5	CASSLMGDNQPQHF	TGCGCCAGCAGCTTGATGGGCGATAATCAGCCCCAGCATTTT
TRBD2	TRBV19	.	TRBJ2-7	CASNPSGSRYEQYF	TGTGCCAGTAATCCAAGCGGGAGCCGCTACGAGCAGTACTTC
.	TRBV7-9	.	TRBJ2-6	CASSRRGTSSGANVLTF	TGTGCCAGCAGCCGCCGGGGGACGTCCTCTGGGGCCAACGTCCTGACTTTC
.	TRBV25-1	.	TRBJ2-5	CASSEYGTQETQYF	TGTGCCAGCAGTGAATACGGGACTCAAGAGACCCAGTACTTC
TRBD1	TRBV4-2	few	TRBJ2-7	CASSQTGQVSYEQYF	TGTGCCAGCAGCCAGACCGGACAGGTTTCCTACGAGCAGTACTTC
.	TRBV30	.	TRBJ2-7	CAWTKRQGGAEQYF	TGTGCCTGGACTAAGAGGCAGGGGGGTGCCGAGCAGTACTTC
.	TRBV5-1	.	TRBJ2-7	CASSPVGGGVYEQYF	TGCGCCAGCAGCCCTGTGGGAGGCGGGGTCTACGAGCAGTACTTC
.	TRBV15	.	TRBJ1-5	CATSRDSGINQPQHF	TGTGCCACCAGCAGAGATTCAGGGATCAATCAGCCCCAGCATTTT
.	TRBV24-1	.	TRBJ2-3	CATSDSGLNTDTQYF	TGTGCCACCAGTGATAGCGGGTTAAACACAGATACGCAGTATTTT
.	TRBV11-2	.	TRBJ1-2	CASSDRRGTNYGYTF	TGTGCCAGCAGCGATCGGCGGGGGACTAACTATGGCTACACCTTC
TRBD2	TRBV30	.	TRBJ2-3	CAWSAGLAGDTDTQYF	TGTGCCTGGAGTGCCGGACTAGCGGGAGACACAGATACGCAGTATTTT
.	TRBV29-1	.	TRBJ2-1	CSVREDSYNEQFF	TGCAGCGTTCGTGAGGATTCCTACAATGAGCAGTTCTTC
.	TRBV7-9	.	TRBJ2-7	CASSLEMREQYF	TGTGCCAGCAGCTTAGAGATGCGAGAGCAGTACTTC
.	TRBV30	.	TRBJ2-7	CAWSGARNYEQYF	TGTGCCTGGAGTGGGGCGCGAAACTACGAGCAGTACTTC
.	TRBV30	.	TRBJ1-2	CAWSVKGGSGYTF	TGTGCCTGGAGTGTTAAGGGGGGGAGTGGCTACACCTTC
.	TRBV10-3	.	TRBJ2-7	CAIAAGGSGEQYF	TGTGCCATCGCGGCAGGGGGGTCGGGCGAGCAGTACTTC
TRBD1	TRBV28	.	TRBJ1-4	CASSLQGVGEKLFF	TGTGCCAGCAGCCTACAGGGGGTAGGTGAAAAACTGTTTTTT